A selection of T cell receptor beta chains follows, all from one sample in a study of T cell repertoires in cytomegalovirus infection. TCRdb reprocessed the reads via MiXCR and lists one record per CDR3 protein. The table shows fewer than 250,000 distinct CDR3 sequences, with roughly 20% occurring only once. Sequenced sample: CD8+ T cells from PBMCs. The receptors were gathered from a human donor in good health (CMV status not recorded). Some clones in this sample may be carry-over from other donors' samples. The CDR3 runs from the conserved cysteine through the conserved F or W. A D gene is named only where the DNA matches it firmly. Expanded clones get a size class; other rows say once, few or many, or leave the size out.

DNA: TGTGCCAGCAGCCCCCAGGACGTCTCCTACGAGCAGTACTTC; CDR3: CASSPQDVSYEQYF; J: TRBJ2-7; D: .; size: many; V: TRBV7-8
DNA: TGTGCCACCAGCTTGGGACAGGGGTGGACCGGGGAGCTGTTTTTT; CDR3: CATSLGQGWTGELFF; J: TRBJ2-2; D: TRBD1; size: .; V: TRBV15
DNA: TGTGCCAGCAGTCCCAGACTAGCACCCTACGAGCAGTACTTC; CDR3: CASSPRLAPYEQYF; J: TRBJ2-7; D: TRBD2; size: many; V: TRBV28
DNA: TGTGCCAGCAGCTTTTCAGGGGGGACCCAGTACTTC; CDR3: CASSFSGGTQYF; J: TRBJ2-5; D: TRBD1; size: few; V: TRBV5-6
DNA: TGCCATACCGGGGAGCTGTTTTTT; CDR3: CHTGELFF; J: TRBJ2-2; D: .; size: .; V: TRBV7-9
DNA: TGCGCCAGCAGCTTGGGGGAGGCCACCGGGGAGCTGTTTTTT; CDR3: CASSLGEATGELFF; J: TRBJ2-2; D: .; size: .; V: TRBV5-1
DNA: TGTGCCAGCAGTACCCCGGACTATCTCACGGGTTGGAACGCGGCAGATACGCAGTATTTT; CDR3: CASSTPDYLTGWNAADTQYF; J: TRBJ2-3; D: .; size: .; V: TRBV28
DNA: TGTGCCAGCAGTTTAGGGCAGATTGAAGCTTTCTTT; CDR3: CASSLGQIEAFF; J: TRBJ1-1; D: .; size: few; V: TRBV12-3/TRBV12-4
DNA: TGTGCCAGCAGTTGGGGACTAGCGATAGATACGCAGTATTTT; CDR3: CASSWGLAIDTQYF; J: TRBJ2-3; D: TRBD2; size: .; V: TRBV27
DNA: TGCAGCGTTGAAGAGGGGACAAGGGGCTACGAGCAGTACTTC; CDR3: CSVEEGTRGYEQYF; J: TRBJ2-7; D: .; size: .; V: TRBV29-1
DNA: TGTGCCAGCAAGGAGTCTAGCGGGGGGGCCATTGAGCAGTTCTTC; CDR3: CASKESSGGAIEQFF; J: TRBJ2-1; D: TRBD2; size: few; V: TRBV2
DNA: TGTGCCAGCAGCCAAGACATTCAATCCACCGGGGAGCTGTTTTTT; CDR3: CASSQDIQSTGELFF; J: TRBJ2-2; D: .; size: few; V: TRBV4-2
DNA: TGCAGTGCTAGAGAGGATACCTTCGGGGGCTACGAGCAGTACTTC; CDR3: CSAREDTFGGYEQYF; J: TRBJ2-7; D: .; size: .; V: TRBV20-1
DNA: TGCAGTGCTATACCCGAGGGGGGCAGGCAGCCCCAGCATTTT; CDR3: CSAIPEGGRQPQHF; J: TRBJ1-5; D: .; size: .; V: TRBV20-1
DNA: TGCAGTGCTCAGGGAGGTAATGAAAAACTGTTTTTT; CDR3: CSAQGGNEKLFF; J: TRBJ1-4; D: .; size: .; V: TRBV29-1
DNA: TGTGCCAGCAGCCCCTCGGGACCCTTAGGTAATGAGCAGTTCTTC; CDR3: CASSPSGPLGNEQFF; J: TRBJ2-1; D: .; size: few; V: TRBV7-2
DNA: TGTGCCAGCAGTTTCGTGGGGTCTGGGGCCAACGTCCTGACTTTC; CDR3: CASSFVGSGANVLTF; J: TRBJ2-6; D: .; size: few; V: TRBV28